This T cell receptor beta chain was sequenced during a study of human T cells and chemical hapten exposure. Time point denoted: healthy volunteer bleed at 6 weeks. Unseparated into fractions, whole blood served as the source from which total RNA was extracted. V shed 2 bases and J shed 9 bases, with 11 bases lying between them. Per the germline V gene, CDR1 is DFQATT and CDR2 is SNEGSKA (reference sequence). The CDR3 has 11 residues. This clonotype occurred many times. Its cognate antigen is unknown. Regarding the study as a whole: No change in TCRs above 1 in 1000 frequency was produced by DPC sensitization.

Each cDNA molecule in the library carried unique molecular identifiers. TCRdb re-called the RACE reads through MiXCR, storing one row per CDR3 protein. The profile covers 50,000 to 70,000 distinct CDR3 sequences, with around 6.1% appearing a single time and roughly 3% taken by the ten largest. This receptor was obtained from a female donor in good health. Some clones in this sample may be carry-over from other donors' samples. Sequenced: whole blood. V and J are TRBV20-1 and TRBJ2-7; D is undetermined. The CDR3 here is CSARSANRQYF. DNA for the CDR3: TGCAGTGCTAGATCGGCCAATCGGCAGTACTTC.